This TCR beta chain was recorded in a study of blood T cell repertoires in COVID-19. Study background: PBMCs, B-cell-depleted T cells, or T cells were the source of the cDNA or gDNA that made up the material.

Authors' data handling: Amplification of reference gene primers provided the estimated nucleated cell counts. TCRdb's copy holds only in-frame clones and misses some; the assay was immunoSEQ multiplex PCR. The V and J calls and clone size were taken over from that table, and D and trimming were inferred from the DNA. This table has around 260,000 clones, approximately 84% appearing once. The germline gives CDR1 MGHRA, CDR2 YSYEKL. V was pared by 1 base and J by 1 base, with 11 bases between. The CDR3 has 16 amino acids. Seattle patients were enrolled while actively infected and followed longitudinally.

The sample taken for sequencing was peripheral blood. This TCR derives from a person between 65 and 80 years old with COVID-19, enrolled during active disease. The chain has TRBV4-1 and TRBJ1-3; D perhaps matches TRBD1 (5 bases). CDR3 region: CASSQGRASSGNTIYF. Here the CDR3 DNA reads TGCGCCAGCAGCCAAGGCAGGGCTTCGTCTGGAAACACCATATATTTT.